The 7 T cell receptor beta chains listed next were all sequenced from one sample in a study of beta chain features in type 1 diabetes. These receptors are not linked to any known antigen. Study-level points and caveats: Significant though moderate, a shortening of TCRB CDR3s appeared in all four CD4+ subsets of Type 1 diabetes patients.

Reverse transcribing all isolated RNA meant expressed TCRB transcripts were sequenced. Method: immunoSEQ multiplex PCR; TCRdb's copy keeps in-frame clones and lacks some. The sample lists roughly 340,000 clones, roughly 13% occurring once. The source material was naive CD4+ T cells from blood. The receptors were sampled from a woman aged 18-29 years with type 1 diabetes.

This clone was detected a few times. The chain carries TRBV29-1 and TRBJ2-3; perhaps TRBD1 as D (6 bases). CDR3 length: 12 amino acids. The germline gives CDR1 SQVTM, CDR2 ANQGSEA. CDR3 sequence: CSGGIGADTQYF. The CDR3 DNA reads as TGCAGTGGGGGCATAGGGGCAGATACGCAGTATTTT.

The V gene is TRBV5-1, the J gene TRBJ2-1; 8 nucleotides agree with TRBD2. V lost 8 bases and J lost 5; bases outside the gene matches: 15. CDR1 is SGHRS and CDR2 is YFSETQ in the germline V gene. The CDR3 has 16 amino acids. The CDR3: CASGRGATATNNEQFF. CDR3 sequence (DNA): TGCGCCAGTGGGCGGGGGGCTACAGCGACGAACAATGAGCAGTTCTTC.

This clone was found a few times. The rearrangement links TRBV7-2 to TRBJ2-6; TRBD2 matches at 8 bases. CDR1 and CDR2 from the germline V gene are SGHTA and FQGNSA. V shed 3 bases and J 0 bases; nucleotides not matched to a gene: 7. The CDR3 consists of 18 residues. The CDR3 DNA reads TGTGCCAGCAGCTTTGGCGGGGGGCCCCGCTCTGGGGCCAACGTCCTGACTTTC. Translated, it gives CASSFGGGPRSGANVLTF.

The V call is TRBV28, the J call TRBJ1-2, with D tentatively TRBD1 (6 bases). The CDR3 length is 14 residues. The V and J ends lost 5 bases and 2 bases respectively, with 12 bases between them. Germline values: CDR1 MDHEN, CDR2 SYDVKM. This CDR3 reads CASSPPTGNYGYTF. The CDR3 DNA sequence: TGTGCCAGCAGTCCGCCTACAGGGAACTATGGCTACACCTTC.

The rearrangement links TRBV12-5 to TRBJ2-3, with 9 bases identical to TRBD1. V lost 6 bases to trimming and J lost 2 bases; unmatched junction nucleotides: 6. The germline gives CDR1 LGHNT, CDR2 FRNRAP. The CDR3 is made up of 15 amino acids. CDR3 bases: TGTGCTAGTGGGCCGGGACAGGGCTCCACAGATACGCAGTATTTT. The encoded protein is CASGPGQGSTDTQYF.

The chain has TRBV2 and TRBJ1-4, with 8 bases lining up with TRBD1. Unmatched junction bases numbered 7, after V lost 8 bases and J lost 5 bases. The CDR3 is made up of 14 amino acids. The germline V gene has CDR1 SNHLY and CDR2 FYNNEI. CDR3 amino acids: CASSARTGNEKLFF. The CDR3 bases are TGTGCCAGCTCGGCGCGGACAGGGAATGAAAAACTGTTTTTT.

For the CDR3, the DNA is TGTGCCAGTAGTATACGGGAAGGATCGACTGAAGCTTTCTTT. This encodes CASSIREGSTEAFF. The chain combines TRBV19 with TRBJ1-1, with D uncertain. Trimming cost V 2 bases and J 5 bases, with 12 bases left between them. The CDR3 has 14 amino acids. In germline, CDR1 is LNHDA, CDR2 SQIVND (reference sequence).